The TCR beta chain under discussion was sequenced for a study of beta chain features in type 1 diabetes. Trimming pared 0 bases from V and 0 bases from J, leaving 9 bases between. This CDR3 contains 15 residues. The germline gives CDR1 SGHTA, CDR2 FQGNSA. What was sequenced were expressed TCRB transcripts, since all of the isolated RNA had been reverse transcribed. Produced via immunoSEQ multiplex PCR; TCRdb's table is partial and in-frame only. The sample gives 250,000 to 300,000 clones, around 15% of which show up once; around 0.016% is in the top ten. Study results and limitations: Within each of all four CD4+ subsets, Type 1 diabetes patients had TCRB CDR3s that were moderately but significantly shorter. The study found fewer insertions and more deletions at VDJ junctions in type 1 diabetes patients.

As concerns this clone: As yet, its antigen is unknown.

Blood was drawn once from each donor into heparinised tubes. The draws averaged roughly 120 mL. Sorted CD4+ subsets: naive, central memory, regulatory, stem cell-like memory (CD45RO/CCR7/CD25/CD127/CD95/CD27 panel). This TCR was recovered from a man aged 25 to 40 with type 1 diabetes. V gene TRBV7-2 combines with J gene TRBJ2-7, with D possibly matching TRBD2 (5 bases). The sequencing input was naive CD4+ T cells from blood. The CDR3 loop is CASSLASAVSYEQYF. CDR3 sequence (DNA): TGTGCCAGCAGCTTAGCGTCAGCGGTCTCCTACGAGCAGTACTTC.